This T cell receptor (beta chain) comes out of a study of early T cells in non-severe SARS-CoV-2 infection. Unmatched junction bases numbered 6, after V lost 2 bases and J lost 7 bases. The V gene's germline CDR1 is MNHEY and CDR2 SVGAGI. The length of the CDR3 is 15 residues. Via MiXCR, TCRdb re-called the 5' RACE reads, giving one row per CDR3 protein. The data hold around 70,000 distinct CDR3 sequences, with approximately 12% observed a single time. The V and J genes are TRBV6-5 and TRBJ1-4; 8 positions agree with TRBD1. Sequences were obtained from whole blood. The sequence came from an adult who was a healthcare worker with PCR-confirmed SARS-CoV-2 infection or an uninfected control (not recorded which). The CDR3 spells CASSYLPGGGEKLFF. CDR3 coding DNA: TGTGCCAGCAGTTACCTACCAGGGGGCGGTGAAAAACTGTTTTTT.